These 6 T cell receptor beta chains came from one sample sequenced in a study of cytomegalovirus exposure and HLA in healthy donors. Vbeta (60) and Jbeta (13) primers were used in the PCR. Some clones are missing from TCRdb's copy, which holds only in-frame ones; the method was immunoSEQ multiplex PCR. The table has about 190,000 clones, over 70% seen once; the top ten hold roughly 1.6%. The sample comprised PBMCs. Receptors originate from a woman between 18 and 29 years old in good health and CMV-seronegative.

The V and J genes are TRBV5-1 and TRBJ1-1; D uncertain. Germline V lookup: CDR1 SGHRS, CDR2 YFSETQ. With 0 bases removed from V and 6 bases from J, the gap between germline ends came to 15 bases. This CDR3 contains 15 residues. CDR3 loop: CASSLAEAPNSEAFF. The CDR3 DNA reads TGCGCCAGCAGCTTGGCCGAGGCACCCAACTCTGAAGCTTTCTTT.

J is TRBJ1-2 and V is TRBV2, with 7 bases fitting TRBD1. The CDR3 is 12 amino acids. The trim removed 11 bases at V and 2 bases at J, leaving 5 bases unmatched. The germline CDR1 and CDR2 sequences are SNHLY and FYNNEI. CDR3 in amino acids: CACYRGNYGYTF. DNA of the CDR3: TGTGCCTGCTACAGGGGAAACTATGGCTACACCTTC.

The chain employs TRBV9 and TRBJ2-5; D is possibly TRBD2 (5 bases). Trimming took 0 bases from V and 9 from J, leaving 18 bases between them. This CDR3 has 15 amino acids. Looked up from germline, CDR1 is SGDLS and CDR2 is YYNGEE. DNA for the CDR3: TGTGCCAGCAGCGTAGAGAGTAGCGCCGGCCGGGCCCAGTACTTC. Protein product: CASSVESSAGRAQYF.

The rearrangement joins TRBV5-1 to TRBJ2-7, with 8 bases identical to TRBD1. The J segment lost 0 bases and the V segment lost 6 bases, leaving 5 bases of the junction unmatched. Per germline, CDR1 SGHRS and CDR2 YFSETQ. This CDR3 is built from 14 residues. The CDR3 spells CASNTGGSSYEQYF. CDR3 DNA: TGCGCCAGCAACACAGGGGGGAGCTCCTACGAGCAGTACTTC.

The chain uses TRBV10-1 and TRBJ2-7, with unresolved D. V was trimmed by 3 bases and J by 0 bases, leaving 15 bases between them. Per germline, CDR1 WNHNN and CDR2 SYGVQD (reference sequence). The CDR3 runs to 16 residues. The chain's CDR3 is CASSDRLGKSSYEQYF. The CDR3 DNA reads TGCGCCAGCAGTGACCGACTGGGTAAGAGCTCCTACGAGCAGTACTTC.

This chain connects TRBV27 to TRBJ1-2, with TRBD1 matching 7 bases. Germline V gives CDR1 MNHEY, CDR2 SMNVEV (reference sequence). The CDR3 loop spans 14 amino acids. The ends lost 4 bases at V and 4 bases at J; junction bases unmatched: 6. In DNA, the CDR3 is TGTGCCAGCAGTTCAAGACAGGGCCCCTATGGCTACACCTTC. It translates to CASSSRQGPYGYTF.